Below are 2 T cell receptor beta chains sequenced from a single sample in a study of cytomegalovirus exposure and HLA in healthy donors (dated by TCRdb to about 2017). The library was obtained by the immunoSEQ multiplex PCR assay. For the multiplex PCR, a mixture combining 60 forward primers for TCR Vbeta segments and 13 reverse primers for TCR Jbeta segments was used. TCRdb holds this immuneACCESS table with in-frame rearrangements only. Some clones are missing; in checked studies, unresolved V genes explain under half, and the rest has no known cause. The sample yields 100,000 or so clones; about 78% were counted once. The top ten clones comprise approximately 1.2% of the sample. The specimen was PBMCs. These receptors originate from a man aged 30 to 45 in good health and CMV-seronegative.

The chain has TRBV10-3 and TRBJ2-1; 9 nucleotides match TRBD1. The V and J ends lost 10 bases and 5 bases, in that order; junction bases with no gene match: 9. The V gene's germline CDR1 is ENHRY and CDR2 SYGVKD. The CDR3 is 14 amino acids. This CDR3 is CASQGQGGHNEQFF. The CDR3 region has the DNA TGTGCCAGCCAGGGACAGGGTGGGCACAATGAGCAGTTCTTC.

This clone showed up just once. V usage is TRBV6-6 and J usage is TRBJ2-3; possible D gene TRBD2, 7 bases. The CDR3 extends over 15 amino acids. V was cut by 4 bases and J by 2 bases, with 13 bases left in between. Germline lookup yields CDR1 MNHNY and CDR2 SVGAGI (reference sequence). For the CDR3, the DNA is TGTGCCAGCAGTTCCCGACGGGGGGCCACAGATACGCAGTATTTT. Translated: CASSSRRGATDTQYF.